These T cell receptor beta chains were read from a single sample in a study of response to subunit inactivated influenza vaccine. TCRdb reanalysed the RT-PCR reads using MiXCR and keeps one entry per CDR3 protein. Of roughly 460,000 distinct CDR3 sequences in the sample, roughly 9.7% are singletons; the top ten hold roughly 12%. Source: PBMCs from blood, taken 40 to 50 days after vaccination. These receptor sequences come from a man aged 45 to 65 who received an inactivated influenza vaccine. Both conserved end residues are part of each CDR3. A D gene is named only where the DNA matches it firmly. Size tells how often a clone was seen (once, few, many) or the class of an expanded clone, and some rows leave it out.

d_gene: -; j_gene: TRBJ2-7; abundance: -; v_gene: TRBV27; CDR3nt: TGTGCCAGCAGTTTCCGGGACACCTCCTACGAGCAGTACTTC; CDR3aa: CASSFRDTSYEQYF
d_gene: TRBD2; j_gene: TRBJ2-2; abundance: few; v_gene: TRBV5-1; CDR3nt: TGCGCCAGCAGCTTGTATATTAGCGGGACCGGGGAGCTGTTTTTT; CDR3aa: CASSLYISGTGELFF
d_gene: -; j_gene: TRBJ2-1; abundance: -; v_gene: TRBV12-3/TRBV12-4; CDR3nt: TGTGCCAGCAGTCCACGAGACAGGCTCTTTGCCGATGAGCAGTTCTTC; CDR3aa: CASSPRDRLFADEQFF
d_gene: TRBD1; j_gene: TRBJ2-7; abundance: few; v_gene: TRBV28; CDR3nt: TGTGCCAGCAGTTTCAGGGGGCTGGAGCCGCTCACGCTCCTCTTCGAGCAGTACTTC; CDR3aa: CASSFRGLEPLTLLFEQYF
d_gene: -; j_gene: TRBJ2-7; abundance: -; v_gene: TRBV18; CDR3nt: TGTGCCAGCTCAGCGAGGGTAGACGAGCAGTACTTC; CDR3aa: CASSARVDEQYF
d_gene: -; j_gene: TRBJ1-5; abundance: -; v_gene: TRBV6-5; CDR3nt: TGTGCCAGCAGTTACGGGGGGGGTGATAGCAATCAGCCCCAGCATTTT; CDR3aa: CASSYGGGDSNQPQHF
d_gene: -; j_gene: TRBJ2-7; abundance: few; v_gene: TRBV4-3; CDR3nt: TGCGCCAGCAGCCAAGGTGTGAAAGGCTACGAGCAGTACTTC; CDR3aa: CASSQGVKGYEQYF
d_gene: TRBD2; j_gene: TRBJ2-1; abundance: many; v_gene: TRBV6-4; CDR3nt: TGTGCCAGCAGTGAGGGGACTAGCGGGAGGAAGCATGAGCAGTTCTTC; CDR3aa: CASSEGTSGRKHEQFF
d_gene: -; j_gene: TRBJ2-1; abundance: -; v_gene: TRBV11-2; CDR3nt: TGTGCCAGCAGCTTAGTATCTACCTCTACGTACAATGAGCAGTTCTTC; CDR3aa: CASSLVSTSTYNEQFF
d_gene: -; j_gene: TRBJ2-3; abundance: many; v_gene: TRBV28; CDR3nt: TGTGCCAGCAGTTTATTCTCGCGGCCTAGCACAGATACGCAGTATTTT; CDR3aa: CASSLFSRPSTDTQYF
d_gene: -; j_gene: TRBJ1-4; abundance: few; v_gene: TRBV12-3/TRBV12-4; CDR3nt: TGTGCCAGCAGTCGGCCGGGACCCACGAATGAAAAACTGTTTTTT; CDR3aa: CASSRPGPTNEKLFF
d_gene: -; j_gene: TRBJ2-5; abundance: -; v_gene: TRBV7-9; CDR3nt: TGTGCCAGCAGCTTAGATGGACTACCTGAAGAGACCCAGTACTTC; CDR3aa: CASSLDGLPEETQYF
d_gene: TRBD1; j_gene: TRBJ2-5; abundance: few; v_gene: TRBV5-1; CDR3nt: TGCGCCAGCAGCCCCCACCGGTTAACAGGGGACCAAGAGACCCAGTACTTC; CDR3aa: CASSPHRLTGDQETQYF
d_gene: TRBD2; j_gene: TRBJ2-1; abundance: -; v_gene: TRBV6-2/TRBV6-3; CDR3nt: TGTGCCAGCAGGGAACTAGCGGCAGTCGTTACCTCCTACAATGAGCAGTTCTTC; CDR3aa: CASRELAAVVTSYNEQFF
d_gene: TRBD1; j_gene: TRBJ2-2; abundance: few; v_gene: TRBV19; CDR3nt: TGTGCCAGTAGGACCCAAGGGACAGCGAACACCGGGGAGCTGTTTTTT; CDR3aa: CASRTQGTANTGELFF
d_gene: TRBD2; j_gene: TRBJ2-7; abundance: -; v_gene: TRBV4-2; CDR3nt: TGTGCCAGCAGCCATACTTTAGGACTAGCGGGGGGCTACGAGCAGTACTTC; CDR3aa: CASSHTLGLAGGYEQYF